This TCR beta chain was observed in a study of patients and donors after allogeneic stem cell transplantation. MiXCR, run by TCRdb on the RT-PCR reads, gives a single entry per CDR3 protein. The sample lists approximately 170,000 distinct CDR3 sequences; 24% were seen once. This clonotype was counted only a few times. The length of the CDR3 is 15 residues. V lost 5 bases, J lost 4 bases, and 17 bases lay in between. Germline-derived CDR1 and CDR2 are SEHNR and FQNEAQ (reference sequence). The receptor was derived from a human donor who was either an allogeneic HSCT recipient or a stem cell or donor lymphocyte infusion donor (not recorded which). It is not recorded whose cells these are; they may come from a transplant donor. The sample taken for sequencing was blood, either unsorted or a sorted T cell fraction (not recorded which). The chain has TRBV7-9 and TRBJ1-1, with D possibly TRBD1 on 6 matching bases. This CDR3 reads CASSAPGHQLTEAFF. As DNA, the CDR3 is TGTGCCAGCAGCGCACCGGGACACCAACTCACTGAAGCTTTCTTT.